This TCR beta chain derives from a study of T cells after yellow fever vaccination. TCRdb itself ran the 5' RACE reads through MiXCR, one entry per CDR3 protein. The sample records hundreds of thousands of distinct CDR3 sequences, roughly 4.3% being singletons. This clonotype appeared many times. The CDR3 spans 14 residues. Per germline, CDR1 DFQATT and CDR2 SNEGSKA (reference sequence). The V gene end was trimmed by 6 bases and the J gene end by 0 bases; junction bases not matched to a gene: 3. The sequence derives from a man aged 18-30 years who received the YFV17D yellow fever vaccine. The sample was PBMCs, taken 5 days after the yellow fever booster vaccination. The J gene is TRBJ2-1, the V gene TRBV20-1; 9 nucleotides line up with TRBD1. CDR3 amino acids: CSARTGVSYNEQFF. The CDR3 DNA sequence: TGCAGTGCCCGGACAGGGGTCTCCTACAATGAGCAGTTCTTC.